These T cell receptor beta chains were read from a single sample in a study of OX40 agonist ivuxolimab in advanced cancers. Sequencing was performed with immunoSEQ multiplex PCR; in TCRdb, only in-frame clones are kept and a portion is missing. This table holds fewer than 70,000 clones, 75% to 90% found once. Here the sequenced sample was CD4+ or CD8+ T cells sorted from blood, taken in a trial of the OX40 agonist ivuxolimab. The receptors here all came from an adult with an advanced solid tumor such as melanoma, head and neck, liver or kidney cancer. CDR3s include the opening cysteine and the closing phenylalanine or tryptophan. The D gene is left open where the match is weak. For some rows the clone size is stated as once, few or many, or as a class when expanded; others skip it.

-	-	TRBV30	TRBJ1-5	CAWSVSMSNQPQHF	TGTGCCTGGAGTGTATCCATGAGCAATCAGCCCCAGCATTTT
-	-	TRBV18	TRBJ2-5	CASSRSRDEETQYF	TGTGCCAGCTCACGCTCCCGGGACGAAGAGACCCAGTACTTC
-	few	TRBV7-2	TRBJ2-7	CASSLGGGYEQYF	TGTGCCAGCAGCTTAGGGGGCGGATACGAGCAGTACTTC
TRBD1	-	TRBV28	TRBJ2-7	CASAGTGGLYEQYF	TGTGCCAGCGCCGGGACAGGTGGGCTCTACGAGCAGTACTTC
-	-	TRBV5-1	TRBJ1-1	CASSFGNTEAFF	TGCGCCAGCAGCTTTGGGAACACTGAAGCTTTCTTT
-	few	TRBV4-1	TRBJ2-7	CASSQDQGSGWGYEQYF	TGCGCCAGCAGCCAAGATCAAGGATCAGGGTGGGGGTACGAGCAGTACTTC
-	-	TRBV11-3	TRBJ1-2	CASSPPSPPRNYGYTF	TGTGCCAGCAGCCCCCCTTCGCCTCCGAGGAACTATGGCTACACCTTC
TRBD1	-	TRBV7-3	TRBJ1-3	CASSPRGTGAGNTIYF	TGTGCCAGCAGCCCCCGCGGGACAGGAGCTGGAAACACCATATATTTT
-	-	TRBV7-8	TRBJ1-5	CASSPYRVASNQPQHF	TGTGCCAGCAGCCCCTACAGGGTCGCTAGCAATCAGCCCCAGCATTTT
TRBD1	-	TRBV5-1	TRBJ2-2	CASSLTGTGESTGELFF	TGCGCCAGCAGCTTGACCGGGACAGGGGAAAGCACCGGGGAGCTGTTTTTT
TRBD2	-	TRBV7-8	TRBJ2-7	CASSPGTTLYEQYF	TGTGCCAGCAGCCCCGGGACTACCCTCTACGAGCAGTACTTC
-	-	TRBV11-3	TRBJ2-5	CASSPMGLETQYF	TGTGCCAGCAGCCCCATGGGGTTAGAGACCCAGTACTTC
-	-	TRBV15	TRBJ1-1	CATSRITGFTDTEAFF	TGTGCCACCAGCAGAATAACAGGGTTTACGGACACTGAAGCTTTCTTT
TRBD1	-	TRBV27	TRBJ1-4	CASSLLPPRQGAYPVREKLFF	TGTGCCAGCAGTTTACTCCCGCCGAGACAGGGCGCCTATCCAGTTCGTGAAAAACTGTTTTTT
TRBD1	-	TRBV9	TRBJ2-3	CASSGGQGATDTQYF	TGTGCCAGCAGCGGTGGACAGGGGGCAACAGATACGCAGTATTTT
TRBD2	-	TRBV5-4	TRBJ2-4	CASSTGTSRAKNIQYF	TGTGCCAGCAGCACCGGGACTAGCAGAGCCAAAAACATTCAGTACTTC
TRBD1	-	TRBV5-5	TRBJ2-2	CASIRTGANTGELFF	TGTGCCAGCATCAGGACAGGGGCGAACACCGGGGAGCTGTTTTTT
-	few	TRBV6-6	TRBJ2-3	CASKMTNTDTQYF	TGTGCCAGCAAAATGACAAACACAGATACGCAGTATTTT
TRBD2	-	TRBV5-1	TRBJ2-1	CASSERGGRNEQFF	TGCGCCAGCAGCGAGCGGGGGGGCCGCAATGAGCAGTTCTTC
-	-	TRBV7-8	TRBJ2-3	CASSRGTTDTQYF	TGTGCCAGCAGCCGAGGGACTACAGATACGCAGTATTTT
-	-	TRBV6-1	TRBJ2-7	CASSERLDAGQYF	TGTGCCAGCAGTGAAAGGCTTGACGCGGGCCAGTACTTC
-	-	TRBV5-4	TRBJ1-3	CASSRDMESAGNTIYF	TGTGCCAGCAGCAGGGACATGGAATCAGCAGGAAACACCATATATTTT
TRBD1	-	TRBV29-1	TRBJ2-2	CSVARDRGTGELFF	TGCAGCGTAGCCCGGGACAGGGGAACCGGGGAGCTGTTTTTT
TRBD2	-	TRBV6-5	TRBJ2-7	CASSLTSGGNHEQYF	TGTGCCAGCAGTTTGACTAGCGGGGGAAACCACGAGCAGTACTTC
-	-	TRBV7-2	TRBJ1-4	CASSPGLGGSLFF	TGTGCCAGCAGCCCCGGGTTAGGGGGGTCACTGTTTTTT
-	-	TRBV10-1	TRBJ2-7	CASRRLRKTVIYEQYF	TGCGCCAGCAGACGTCTCAGGAAGACGGTGATCTACGAGCAGTACTTC
-	many	TRBV6-1	TRBJ2-3	CASSEAGGTDTQYF	TGTGCCAGCAGTGAAGCGGGGGGCACAGATACGCAGTATTTT
-	-	TRBV30	TRBJ1-6	CAWGTSRDSPLHF	TGTGCCTGGGGGACGTCTAGGGATTCACCCCTCCACTTT
-	-	TRBV14	TRBJ2-7	CASSEIWVEQYF	TGTGCCAGCAGCGAAATTTGGGTCGAGCAGTACTTC
TRBD1	-	TRBV28	TRBJ2-7	CASSPWTGPEQYF	TGTGCCAGCAGTCCATGGACAGGCCCCGAGCAGTACTTC
-	-	TRBV9	TRBJ1-5	CASSLGYTHQPQHF	TGTGCCAGCAGCTTAGGATACACTCATCAGCCCCAGCATTTT
-	-	TRBV9	TRBJ1-4	CASSPGRGAGVRNEKLFF	TGTGCCAGCAGCCCCGGACGGGGGGCCGGTGTTCGGAACGAAAAACTGTTTTTT
-	-	TRBV11-3	TRBJ2-7	CASSGTGTAVVEQYF	TGTGCCAGCAGCGGCACCGGGACGGCCGTTGTTGAGCAGTACTTC
-	-	TRBV2	TRBJ1-2	CASRIREADTNYGYTF	TGTGCCAGCAGAATCCGCGAGGCTGACACTAACTATGGCTACACCTTC
-	-	TRBV11-3	TRBJ1-1	CASSSRHTEAFF	TGTGCCAGCAGCTCCCGCCACACTGAAGCTTTCTTT
-	-	TRBV30	TRBJ1-5	CAWSVHGPQPQHF	TGTGCCTGGAGTGTACATGGGCCCCAGCCCCAGCATTTT
TRBD1	-	TRBV5-1	TRBJ1-6	CASSSGQGADPLHF	TGCGCCAGCAGCTCGGGACAGGGGGCGGATCCCCTCCACTTT
-	-	TRBV4-1	TRBJ1-2	CASSRIGTPGRGYTF	TGCGCCAGCAGCCGGATAGGGACACCGGGTAGGGGCTACACCTTC
TRBD1	-	TRBV7-6	TRBJ2-7	CASSSRQGAYEQYF	TGTGCCAGCAGCTCAAGACAGGGGGCCTACGAGCAGTACTTC
TRBD1	-	TRBV19	TRBJ1-1	CASSYRGRNTEAFF	TGTGCCAGTAGCTACAGGGGGAGAAACACTGAAGCTTTCTTT
TRBD2	-	TRBV5-8	TRBJ2-7	CADASSGGAREQYF	TGTGCCGACGCATCTAGCGGGGGGGCCCGCGAGCAGTACTTC
TRBD2	-	TRBV2	TRBJ2-7	CASIGLERLGEQYF	TGTGCCAGCATAGGACTAGAAAGGTTGGGCGAGCAGTACTTC
-	few	TRBV27	TRBJ2-7	CASFGRAYEQYF	TGTGCCAGCTTCGGCAGGGCCTACGAGCAGTACTTC
-	few	TRBV6-1	TRBJ2-7	CASSEMAVAAYEQYF	TGTGCCAGCAGTGAAATGGCGGTTGCAGCCTACGAGCAGTACTTC
TRBD2	-	TRBV7-2	TRBJ2-4	CASSPGGGGNIQYF	TGTGCCAGCAGCCCTGGTGGGGGGGGGAACATTCAGTACTTC